This T cell receptor beta chain derives from a study of blood T cell repertoires in COVID-19. Study context: Whether acute or convalescent, the COVID-19 samples came from the United States, Italy and Spain.

Measured with immunoSEQ multiplex PCR; TCRdb has only the in-frame clones, and not every one. Here the sample spans around 57,000 clones, approximately 88% being singletons. V lost 2 bases and J lost 7; bases outside the gene matches: 7. This CDR3 contains 15 residues. Germline V CDR1 and CDR2: MNHEY, SVGAGI. This sequence originates from a human donor in a cohort sampled during active COVID-19. This chain connects TRBV6-5 to TRBJ1-1; 10 bases agree with TRBD1. Specimen: peripheral blood. The CDR3 loop reads CASSYRGTGEVEAFF. For the CDR3, the DNA is TGTGCCAGCAGTTACCGAGGGACAGGGGAAGTTGAAGCTTTCTTT.